A selection of T cell receptor beta chains follows, all from one sample in a study of shared clonotypes between healthy human individuals. Assay: immunoSEQ multiplex PCR; the TCRdb copy retains only in-frame clones and omits some. Altogether about 2.1 million clones are present, about 92% being singletons, with the ten largest covering over 1.5%. Sequenced input: naive CD8+ T cells from PBMCs. These receptors all come from a man younger than 35 in good health. Some clones in this sample may be carry-over from other donors' samples. Both conserved end residues are part of each CDR3. The order of the fields is V gene, J gene, CDR3 protein.

TRBV21-1,TRBJ2-7,CASSNCRNYVSYEQYF
TRBV19,TRBJ1-4,CASSPVPRRGNEKLFF
TRBV29-1,TRBJ2-7,CSCLDGTSGPYEQYF
TRBV9,TRBJ2-1,CASSETSGRELGNEQFF
TRBV6-6,TRBJ1-1,CASSPDRMNTEAFF
TRBV9,TRBJ2-3,CASSVASGGDADTQYF
TRBV27,TRBJ2-7,CASSPNGYEQYF
TRBV19,TRBJ1-4,CASRDLNEKLFF
TRBV6-1,TRBJ1-2,CASSDPRTGGDYGYTF
TRBV28,TRBJ1-2,CASSPPAGRNYGYTF
TRBV6-1,TRBJ1-1,CASSGNRAMNTEAFF
TRBV7-6,TRBJ2-7,CASSLVRSEGAGEQYF
TRBV2,TRBJ2-7,CAIAGRKAYEQYF
TRBV4-1,TRBJ2-5,CASSQLSRTSSETQYF
TRBV6-1,TRBJ2-7,CASYNEASPYEQYF
TRBV25-1,TRBJ2-7,CASSEGLAGYEQYF
TRBV2,TRBJ2-7,CASSWTGDWTSGSYEQYF
TRBV4-1,TRBJ2-3,CASSQERATDTQYF
TRBV13,TRBJ2-7,CASRWSGRVSYEQYF
TRBV11-3,TRBJ2-2,CASSRRDSSGELFF
TRBV14,TRBJ2-7,CASSQGLAGSYEQYF